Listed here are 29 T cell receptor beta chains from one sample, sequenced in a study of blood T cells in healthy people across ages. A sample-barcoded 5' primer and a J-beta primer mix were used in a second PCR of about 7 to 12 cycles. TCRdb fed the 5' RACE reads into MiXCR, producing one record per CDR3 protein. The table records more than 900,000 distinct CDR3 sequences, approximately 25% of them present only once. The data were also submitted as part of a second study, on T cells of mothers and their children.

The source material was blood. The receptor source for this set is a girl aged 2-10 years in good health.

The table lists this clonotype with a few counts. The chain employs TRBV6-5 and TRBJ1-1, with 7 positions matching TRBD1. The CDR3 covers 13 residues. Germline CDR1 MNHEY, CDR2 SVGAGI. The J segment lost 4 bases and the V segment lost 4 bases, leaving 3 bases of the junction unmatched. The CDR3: CASSWGQTTEAFF. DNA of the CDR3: TGTGCCAGCAGTTGGGGACAGACCACTGAAGCTTTCTTT.

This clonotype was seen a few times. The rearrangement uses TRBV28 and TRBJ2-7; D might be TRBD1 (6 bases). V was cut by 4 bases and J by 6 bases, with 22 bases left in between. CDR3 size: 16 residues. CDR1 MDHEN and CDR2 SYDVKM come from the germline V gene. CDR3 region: CASSSMSAGARPEQYF. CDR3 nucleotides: TGTGCCAGCAGTTCAATGTCGGCAGGGGCGAGGCCCGAGCAGTACTTC.

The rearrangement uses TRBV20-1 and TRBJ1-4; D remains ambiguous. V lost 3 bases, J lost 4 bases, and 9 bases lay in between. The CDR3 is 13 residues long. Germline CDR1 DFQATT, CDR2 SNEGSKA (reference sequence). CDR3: CSARETFNEKLFF. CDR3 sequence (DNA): TGCAGTGCTAGGGAGACGTTTAATGAAAAACTGTTTTTT.

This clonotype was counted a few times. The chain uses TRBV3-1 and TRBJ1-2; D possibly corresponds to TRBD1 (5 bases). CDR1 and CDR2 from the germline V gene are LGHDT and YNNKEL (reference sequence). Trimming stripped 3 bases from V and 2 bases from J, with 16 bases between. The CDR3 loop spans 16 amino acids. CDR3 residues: CASSHRAILANYGYTF. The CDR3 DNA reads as TGTGCCAGCAGCCACAGGGCAATCCTTGCGAACTATGGCTACACCTTC.

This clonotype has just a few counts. CDR3 region: CASSLVDSTNEKLFF. The CDR3 DNA reads as TGCGCCAGCAGCTTGGTGGATTCAACTAATGAAAAACTGTTTTTT. The gene calls are TRBV5-1 and TRBJ1-4; D gene unclear. The CDR3 contains 15 residues. Germline CDR1 and CDR2: SGHRS and YFSETQ. Trimming left V 0 bases short and J 0 bases short, with 6 bases between.

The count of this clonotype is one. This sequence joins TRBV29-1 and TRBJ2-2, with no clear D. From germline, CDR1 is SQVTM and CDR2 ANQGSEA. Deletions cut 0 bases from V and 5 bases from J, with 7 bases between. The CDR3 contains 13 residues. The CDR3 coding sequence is TGCAGCGTTGAAGACCCCCTTACCGGGGAGCTGTTTTTT. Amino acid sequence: CSVEDPLTGELFF.

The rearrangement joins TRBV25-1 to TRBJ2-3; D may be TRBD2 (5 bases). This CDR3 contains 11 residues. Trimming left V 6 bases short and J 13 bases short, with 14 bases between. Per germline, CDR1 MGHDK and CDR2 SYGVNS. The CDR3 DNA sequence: TGTGCCAGCAGCTCCGGCCCGGGGAAGTATTTT. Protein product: CASSSGPGKYF.

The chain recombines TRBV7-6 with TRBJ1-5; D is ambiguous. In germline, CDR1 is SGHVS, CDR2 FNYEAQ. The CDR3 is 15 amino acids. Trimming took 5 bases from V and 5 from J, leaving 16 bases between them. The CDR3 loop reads CASSQTAGGYQPQHF. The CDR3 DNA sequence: TGTGCCAGCAGCCAAACGGCCGGTGGGTATCAGCCCCAGCATTTT.

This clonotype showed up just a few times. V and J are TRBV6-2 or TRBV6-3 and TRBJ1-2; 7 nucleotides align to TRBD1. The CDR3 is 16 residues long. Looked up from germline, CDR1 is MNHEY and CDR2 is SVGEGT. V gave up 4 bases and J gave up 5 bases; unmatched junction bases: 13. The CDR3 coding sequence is TGTGCCAGCAGTTCTCCGGGACAGTCATGGGAGTATGGCTACACCTTC. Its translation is CASSSPGQSWEYGYTF.

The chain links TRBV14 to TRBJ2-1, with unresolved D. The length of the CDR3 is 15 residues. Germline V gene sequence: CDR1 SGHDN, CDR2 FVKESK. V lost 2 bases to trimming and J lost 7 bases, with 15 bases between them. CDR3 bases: TGTGCCAGCAGCCAATATCCGCAAAAGCATAATGAGCAGTTCTTC. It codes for CASSQYPQKHNEQFF.

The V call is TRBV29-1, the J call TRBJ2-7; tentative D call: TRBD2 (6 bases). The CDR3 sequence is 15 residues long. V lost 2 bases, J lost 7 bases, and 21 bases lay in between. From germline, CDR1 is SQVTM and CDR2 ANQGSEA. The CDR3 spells CSVESYGRPSGEQYF. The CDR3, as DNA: TGCAGCGTTGAATCGTACGGCCGCCCGAGCGGGGAGCAGTACTTC.

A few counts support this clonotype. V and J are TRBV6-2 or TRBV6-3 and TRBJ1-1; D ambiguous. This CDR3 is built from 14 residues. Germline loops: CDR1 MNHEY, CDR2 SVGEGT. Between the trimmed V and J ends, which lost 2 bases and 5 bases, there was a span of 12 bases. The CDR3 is CASSYIGHGTEAFF. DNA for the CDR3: TGTGCCAGCAGTTACATAGGGCATGGGACTGAAGCTTTCTTT.

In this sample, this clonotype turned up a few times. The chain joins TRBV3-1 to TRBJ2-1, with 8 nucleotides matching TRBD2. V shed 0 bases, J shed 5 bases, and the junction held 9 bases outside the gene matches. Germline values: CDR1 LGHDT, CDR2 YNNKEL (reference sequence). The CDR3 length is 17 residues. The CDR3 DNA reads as TGTGCCAGCAGCCAAGATAGCGGGAATTTACCTAACAATGAGCAGTTCTTC. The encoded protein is CASSQDSGNLPNNEQFF.

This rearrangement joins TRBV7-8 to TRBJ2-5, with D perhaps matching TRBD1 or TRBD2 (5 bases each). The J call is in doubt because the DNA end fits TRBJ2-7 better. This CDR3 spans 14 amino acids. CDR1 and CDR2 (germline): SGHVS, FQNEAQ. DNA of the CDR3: TGTGCCAGCAGCCGACCGCCACCAGGGACCGAGCAGTACTTC. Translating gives CASSRPPPGTEQYF.

The CDR3 loop reads CSAQSSGVADTQYF. In DNA, the CDR3 is TGCAGTGCCCAAAGTTCGGGGGTGGCAGATACGCAGTATTTT. The rearrangement uses TRBV20-1 and TRBJ2-3; tentative D call: TRBD2 (6 bases). The V gene lost 6 bases and the J gene lost 4 bases, with 17 bases spanning the gap. The CDR3 loop spans 14 amino acids. Germline V gene sequence: CDR1 DFQATT, CDR2 SNEGSKA (reference sequence).

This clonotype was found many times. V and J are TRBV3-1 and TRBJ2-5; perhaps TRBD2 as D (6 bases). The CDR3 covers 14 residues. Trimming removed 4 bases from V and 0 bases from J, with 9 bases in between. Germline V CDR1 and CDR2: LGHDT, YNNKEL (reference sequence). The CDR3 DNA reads TGTGCCAGCAGCCCCCGGGACTACCAAGAGACCCAGTACTTC. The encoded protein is CASSPRDYQETQYF.

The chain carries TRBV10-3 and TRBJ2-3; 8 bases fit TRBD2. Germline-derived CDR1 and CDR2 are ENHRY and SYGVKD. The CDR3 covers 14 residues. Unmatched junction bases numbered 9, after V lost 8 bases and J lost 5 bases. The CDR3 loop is CAIGSGMGGDTQYF. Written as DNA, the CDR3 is TGTGCCATCGGTAGCGGGATGGGGGGAGATACGCAGTATTTT.

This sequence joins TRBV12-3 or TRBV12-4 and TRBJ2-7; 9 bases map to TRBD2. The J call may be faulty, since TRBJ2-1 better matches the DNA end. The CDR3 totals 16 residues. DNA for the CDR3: TGTGCCAGCTTAAACCCAATAGCGGGAGTAGGAAATGAGCAGTTCTTC. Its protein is CASLNPIAGVGNEQFF.

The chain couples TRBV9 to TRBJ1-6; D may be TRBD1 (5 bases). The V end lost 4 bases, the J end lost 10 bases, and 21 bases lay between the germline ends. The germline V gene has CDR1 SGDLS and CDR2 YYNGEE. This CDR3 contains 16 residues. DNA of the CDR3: TGTGCCAGCAGCCCGACGGGTGGTGGGCGGGACTCACCCCTCCACTTT. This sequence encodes CASSPTGGGRDSPLHF.

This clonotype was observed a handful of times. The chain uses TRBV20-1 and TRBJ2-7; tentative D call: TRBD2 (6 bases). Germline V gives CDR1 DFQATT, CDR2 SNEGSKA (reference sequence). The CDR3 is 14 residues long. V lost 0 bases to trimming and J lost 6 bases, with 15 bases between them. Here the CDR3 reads CSARDLEEGVEQYF. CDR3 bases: TGCAGTGCTAGAGATCTTGAGGAGGGAGTCGAGCAGTACTTC.

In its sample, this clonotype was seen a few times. In nucleotides, the CDR3 is TGTGCCAGCAGGGAGCCCCAGGGAAGGGCGATGAACACTGAAGCTTTCTTT. This codes for CASREPQGRAMNTEAFF. This rearrangement joins TRBV6-1 to TRBJ1-1; D might be TRBD1 (5 bases). The germline V gene has CDR1 MNHNS and CDR2 SASEGT. The CDR3 length is 17 residues. With 6 bases removed from V and 0 bases from J, the gap between germline ends came to 20 bases.

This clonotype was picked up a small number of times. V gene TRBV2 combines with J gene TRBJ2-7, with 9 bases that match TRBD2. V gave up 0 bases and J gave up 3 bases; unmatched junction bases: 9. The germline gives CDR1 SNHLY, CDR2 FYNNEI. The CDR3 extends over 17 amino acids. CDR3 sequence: CASSEALASGDYYEQYF. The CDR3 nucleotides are TGTGCCAGCAGTGAAGCGCTGGCTAGCGGGGATTACTACGAGCAGTACTTC.

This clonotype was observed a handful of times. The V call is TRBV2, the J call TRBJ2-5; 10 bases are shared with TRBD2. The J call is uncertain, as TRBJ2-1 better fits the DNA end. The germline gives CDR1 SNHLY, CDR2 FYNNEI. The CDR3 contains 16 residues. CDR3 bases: TGTGCCAGCAGTGAAAATCTAGCGGGGGTGGACAATGAGCAGTTCTTC. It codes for CASSENLAGVDNEQFF.

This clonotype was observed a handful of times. The CDR3 spells CASRPDGASGGTPREDTQYF. DNA of the CDR3: TGTGCCAGCAGACCAGATGGGGCTAGCGGGGGAACGCCGAGGGAAGATACGCAGTATTTT. The chain employs TRBV7-9 and TRBJ2-3; 10 bases align to TRBD2. The V and J ends lost 6 bases and 5 bases, in that order; junction bases with no gene match: 23. Germline assignment: CDR1 SEHNR and CDR2 FQNEAQ (reference sequence). The CDR3 totals 20 residues.

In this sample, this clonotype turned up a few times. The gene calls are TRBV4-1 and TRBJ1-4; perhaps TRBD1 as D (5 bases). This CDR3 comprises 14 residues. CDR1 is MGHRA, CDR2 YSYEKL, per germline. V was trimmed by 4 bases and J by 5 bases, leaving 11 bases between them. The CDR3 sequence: CASSPGRTNEKLFF. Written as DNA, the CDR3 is TGCGCCAGCAGCCCGGGACGGACGAATGAAAAACTGTTTTTT.

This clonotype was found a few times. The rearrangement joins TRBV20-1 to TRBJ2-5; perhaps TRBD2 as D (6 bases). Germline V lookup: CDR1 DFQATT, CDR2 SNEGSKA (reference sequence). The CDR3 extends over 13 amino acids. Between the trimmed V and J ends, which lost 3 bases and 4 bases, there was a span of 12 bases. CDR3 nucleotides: TGCAGTGCTAGGTCCTGGAGGGTAGAGACCCAGTACTTC. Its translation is CSARSWRVETQYF.

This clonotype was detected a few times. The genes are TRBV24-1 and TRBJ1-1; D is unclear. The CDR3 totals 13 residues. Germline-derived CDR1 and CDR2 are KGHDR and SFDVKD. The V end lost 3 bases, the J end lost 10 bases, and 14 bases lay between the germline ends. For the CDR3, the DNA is TGTGCCACCAGTGATCCTCAGGCCCCGGGAGCTTTCTTT. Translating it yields CATSDPQAPGAFF.

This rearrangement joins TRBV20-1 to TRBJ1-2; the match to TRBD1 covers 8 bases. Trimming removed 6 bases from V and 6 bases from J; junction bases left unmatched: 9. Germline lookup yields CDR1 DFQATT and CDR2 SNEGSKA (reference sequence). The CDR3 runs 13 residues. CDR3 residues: CSALSGQGNGYTF. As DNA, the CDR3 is TGCAGTGCCCTATCCGGACAGGGTAATGGCTACACCTTC.

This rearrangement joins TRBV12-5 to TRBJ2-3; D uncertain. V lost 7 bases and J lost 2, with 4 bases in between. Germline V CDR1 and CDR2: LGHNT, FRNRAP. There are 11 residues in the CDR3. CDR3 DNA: TGTGCTAGTGCCAACACAGATACGCAGTATTTT. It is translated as CASANTDTQYF.